This T cell receptor (beta chain) came from a study of T-cell reconstitution after alpha-beta-depleted transplantation in children. Molecular barcoding with unique molecular identifiers was used for the TCRbeta library. TCRdb fed the PCR reads into MiXCR, producing one record per CDR3 protein. The data hold 97,000 or so distinct CDR3 sequences, with approximately 5.4% observed a single time. The sample holds many counts of this clonotype. Its antigen remains unknown. The DNA is left out, because the CDR3 cannot be placed on it with certainty; the CDR3 is given as TCRdb lists it. The study, taken as a whole, reports: About two months after transplant, alpha-beta T cells reportedly came from several hundred expanded graft clones.

The germline V gene encodes CDR1 SGHVS and CDR2 FQNEAQ. Termini included, the CDR3 measures 24 amino acids. The J gene is TRBJ2-7, the V gene TRBV7-8; TRBD1 is taken as the D call from the table, unchecked against the DNA. Sequenced material: PBMCs, mostly from graft donor cells, taken 60 days after TCRalphabeta/CD19-depleted stem cell transplant. This receptor was identified in a female patient aged 2-9 years who had a stem cell transplant for Fanconi anemia, so the T cells may come from the graft donor. This chain's CDR3 is CASRTKYEQYFGPGTRLAKYEQYF.